The entry below gives a single TCR beta chain sequence along with its context. This specimen comes from a study of shared clonotypes between healthy human individuals. Cells designated naive CD8 were CD45RO-negative and were positively selected for CCR7, with terminally differentiated effector memory CD45RA+ cells excluded. TCRdb's copy holds only in-frame clones and misses some; the assay was immunoSEQ multiplex PCR. The sample carries about 700,000 clones, roughly 94% recorded once. CDR3 length: 11 amino acids. Germline CDR1 reads SNHLY; CDR2 reads FYNNEI. V was cut by 11 bases and J by 1 base, with 9 bases left in between.

This receptor was taken from a young man in good health. The sequenced material came from naive CD8+ T cells sorted from blood. The chain couples TRBV2 to TRBJ2-7, with D possibly being TRBD2 (5 bases). The CDR3 region is CAGRTSYEQYF. CDR3 bases: TGTGCCGGTAGGACTTCCTACGAGCAGTACTTC. Complete variable domain (other parts from reference TRBV2 and TRBJ2-7): EPEVTQTPSHQVTQMGQEVILRCVPISNHLYFYWYRQILGQKVEFLVSFYNNEISEKSEIFDDQFSVERPDGSNFTLKIRSTKLEDSAMYFCAGRTSYEQYFGPGTRLTVT.